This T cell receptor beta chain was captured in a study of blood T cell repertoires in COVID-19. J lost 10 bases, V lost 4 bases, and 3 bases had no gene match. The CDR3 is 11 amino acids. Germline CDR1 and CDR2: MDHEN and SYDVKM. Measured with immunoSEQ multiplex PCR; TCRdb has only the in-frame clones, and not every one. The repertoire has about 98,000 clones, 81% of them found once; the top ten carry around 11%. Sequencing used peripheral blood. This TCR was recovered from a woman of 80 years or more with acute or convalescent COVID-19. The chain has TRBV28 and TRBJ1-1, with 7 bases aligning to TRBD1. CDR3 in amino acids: CASSSNRGAFF. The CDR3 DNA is TGTGCCAGCAGTTCCAACAGGGGAGCTTTCTTT.